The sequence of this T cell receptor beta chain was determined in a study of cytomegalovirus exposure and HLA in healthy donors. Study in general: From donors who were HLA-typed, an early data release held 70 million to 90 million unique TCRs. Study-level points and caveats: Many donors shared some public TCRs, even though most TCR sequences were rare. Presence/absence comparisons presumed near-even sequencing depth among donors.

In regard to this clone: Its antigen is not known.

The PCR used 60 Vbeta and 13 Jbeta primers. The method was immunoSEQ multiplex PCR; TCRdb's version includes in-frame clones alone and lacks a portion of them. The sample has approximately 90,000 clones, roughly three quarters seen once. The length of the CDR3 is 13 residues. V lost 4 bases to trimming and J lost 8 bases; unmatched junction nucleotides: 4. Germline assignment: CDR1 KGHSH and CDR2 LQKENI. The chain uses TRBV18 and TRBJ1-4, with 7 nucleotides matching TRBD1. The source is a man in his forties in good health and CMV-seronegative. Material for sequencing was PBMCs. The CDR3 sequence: CASSQTGWEKLFF. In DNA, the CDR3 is TGTGCCAGCTCACAGACAGGGTGGGAAAAACTGTTTTTT.